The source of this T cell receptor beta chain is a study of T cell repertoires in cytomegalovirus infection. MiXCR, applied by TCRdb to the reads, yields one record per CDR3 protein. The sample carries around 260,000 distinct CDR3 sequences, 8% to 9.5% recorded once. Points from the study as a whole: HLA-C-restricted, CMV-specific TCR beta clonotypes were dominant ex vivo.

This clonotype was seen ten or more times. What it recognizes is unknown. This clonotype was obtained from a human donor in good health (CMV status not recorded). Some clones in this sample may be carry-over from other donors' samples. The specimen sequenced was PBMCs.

CDR3 region: CASSERGRVSYEQYF. The CDR3 nucleotides read TGTGCCAGCAGTGAAAGGGGCAGGGTCTCCTACGAGCAGTACTTC. The V and J genes are TRBV6-1 and TRBJ2-7, with D tentatively TRBD1 (5 bases). In germline, CDR1 is MNHNS, CDR2 SASEGT. Trimming took 2 bases from V and 0 from J, leaving 11 bases between them. CDR3 length: 15 amino acids.